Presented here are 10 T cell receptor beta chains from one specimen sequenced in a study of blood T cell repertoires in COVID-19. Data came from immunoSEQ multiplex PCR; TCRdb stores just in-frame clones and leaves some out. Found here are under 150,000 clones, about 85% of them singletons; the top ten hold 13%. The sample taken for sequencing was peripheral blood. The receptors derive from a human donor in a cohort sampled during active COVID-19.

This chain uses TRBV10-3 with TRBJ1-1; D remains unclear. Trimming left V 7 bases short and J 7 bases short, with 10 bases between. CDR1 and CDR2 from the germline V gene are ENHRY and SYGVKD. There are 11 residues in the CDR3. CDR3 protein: CAITSRFEAFF. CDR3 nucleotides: TGTGCCATCACCTCGAGATTTGAAGCTTTCTTT.

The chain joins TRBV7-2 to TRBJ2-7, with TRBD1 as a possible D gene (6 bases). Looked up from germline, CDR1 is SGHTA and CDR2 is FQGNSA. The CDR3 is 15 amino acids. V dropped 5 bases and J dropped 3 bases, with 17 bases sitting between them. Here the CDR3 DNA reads TGTGCCAGCAGCCCAAGAGCAGGGGCTGACTACGAGCAGTACTTC. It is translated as CASSPRAGADYEQYF.

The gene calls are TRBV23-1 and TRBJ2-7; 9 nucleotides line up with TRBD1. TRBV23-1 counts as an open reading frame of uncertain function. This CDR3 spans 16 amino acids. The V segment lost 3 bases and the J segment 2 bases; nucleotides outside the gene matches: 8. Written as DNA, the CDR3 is TGCGCCAGCAGTCAGGTGTCCGGGACAGGGCCCTACGAGCAGTACTTC. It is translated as CASSQVSGTGPYEQYF.

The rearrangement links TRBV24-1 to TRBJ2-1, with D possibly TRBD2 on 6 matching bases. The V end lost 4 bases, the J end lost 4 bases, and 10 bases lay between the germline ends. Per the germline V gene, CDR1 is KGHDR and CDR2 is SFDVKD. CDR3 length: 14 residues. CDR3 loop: CATSDSREYNEQFF. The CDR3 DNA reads TGTGCCACCAGTGACTCCCGGGAGTACAATGAGCAGTTCTTC.

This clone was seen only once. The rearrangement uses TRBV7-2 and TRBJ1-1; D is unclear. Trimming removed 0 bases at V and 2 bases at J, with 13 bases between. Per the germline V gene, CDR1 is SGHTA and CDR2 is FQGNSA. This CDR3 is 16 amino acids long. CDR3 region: CASSLAGGSLNTEAFF. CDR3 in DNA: TGTGCCAGCAGCTTAGCGGGCGGGTCACTCAACACTGAAGCTTTCTTT. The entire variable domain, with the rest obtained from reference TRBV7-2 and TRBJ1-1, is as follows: GAGVSQSPSNKVTEKGKDVELRCDPISGHTALYWYRQSLGQGLEFLIYFQGNSAPDKSGLPSDRFSAERTGGSVSTLTIQRTQQEDSAVYLCASSLAGGSLNTEAFFGQGTRLTVV.

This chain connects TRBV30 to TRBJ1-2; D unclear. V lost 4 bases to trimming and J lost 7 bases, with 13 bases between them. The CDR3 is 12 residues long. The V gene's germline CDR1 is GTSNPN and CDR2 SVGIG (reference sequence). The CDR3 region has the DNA TGTGCCTGGACCCCGGGTGGGTCTGGCTACACCTTC. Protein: CAWTPGGSGYTF. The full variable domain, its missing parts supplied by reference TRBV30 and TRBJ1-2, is SQTIHQWPATLVQPVGSPLSLECTVEGTSNPNLYWYRQAAGRGLQLLFYSVGIGQISSEVPQNLSASRPQDRQFILSSKKLLLSDSGFYLCAWTPGGSGYTFGSGTRLTVV.

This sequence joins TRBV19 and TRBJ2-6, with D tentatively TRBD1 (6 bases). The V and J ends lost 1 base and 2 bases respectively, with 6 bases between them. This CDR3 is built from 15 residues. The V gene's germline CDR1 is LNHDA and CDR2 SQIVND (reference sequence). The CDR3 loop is CASSIGTAGANVLTF. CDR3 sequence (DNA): TGTGCCAGTAGTATAGGGACAGCTGGGGCCAACGTCCTGACTTTC.

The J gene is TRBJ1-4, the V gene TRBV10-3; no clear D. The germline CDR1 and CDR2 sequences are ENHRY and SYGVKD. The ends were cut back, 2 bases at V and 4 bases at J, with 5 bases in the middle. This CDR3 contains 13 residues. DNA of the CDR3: TGTGCCATCAGTGAGCGGGGTAATGAAAAACTGTTTTTT. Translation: CAISERGNEKLFF.

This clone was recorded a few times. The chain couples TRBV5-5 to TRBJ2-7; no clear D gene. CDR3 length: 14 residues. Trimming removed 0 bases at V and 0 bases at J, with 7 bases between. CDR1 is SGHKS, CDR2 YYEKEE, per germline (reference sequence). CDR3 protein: CASSLAPSSYEQYF. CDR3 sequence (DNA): TGTGCCAGCAGCTTGGCTCCCAGCTCCTACGAGCAGTACTTC.

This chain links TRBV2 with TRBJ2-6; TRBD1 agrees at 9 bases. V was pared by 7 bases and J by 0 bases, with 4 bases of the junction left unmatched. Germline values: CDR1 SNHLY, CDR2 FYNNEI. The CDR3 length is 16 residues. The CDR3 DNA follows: TGTGCCAGCAAGACAGGGGGGAGCTCTGGGGCCAACGTCCTGACTTTC. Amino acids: CASKTGGSSGANVLTF.